This TCR beta chain was identified in a study of blood T cells in healthy people across ages. The CDR3 runs 13 residues. The V end lost 6 bases, the J end lost 4 bases, and 12 bases lay between the germline ends. Germline lookup yields CDR1 ENHRY and CDR2 SYGVKD. This clonotype showed up just a few times. A sample-barcoded 5' primer and a J-beta primer mix were used in a second PCR of roughly 6 to 11 cycles. MiXCR was run by TCRdb on the 5' RACE reads, yielding one entry per CDR3 protein. The repertoire holds around 780,000 distinct CDR3 sequences, with roughly 24% as singletons. This sample was shared with a second study, whose subject was T cells of mothers and their children. That investigation notes: The TCR beta CDR3 read count exceeded 9.5 million for each mother and was around 3.1 million for each child.

Sequencing was done on a sample of blood. The gene calls are TRBV10-3 and TRBJ2-5; tentatively, D is TRBD1 (5 bases). The TCR sequence derives from a boy between 10 and 17 years old in good health. The CDR3 reads CAIRPGLSETQYF. The CDR3 DNA reads as TGTGCCATCAGACCAGGGCTCTCAGAGACCCAGTACTTC.